The 8 T cell receptor beta chains below all came from one sample that was sequenced in a study of cytomegalovirus exposure and HLA in healthy donors. It was with 60 Vbeta and 13 Jbeta primers that the PCR ran. The method was immunoSEQ multiplex PCR; TCRdb's version includes in-frame clones alone and lacks a portion of them. Of 150,000 to 200,000 clones listed, over 75% were seen once; the top ten hold approximately 9.4%. The sequenced sample was PBMCs. Receptor source: a man aged 18 to 29 in good health and CMV-seropositive.

J is TRBJ1-1 and V is TRBV27; D unresolved. With 5 bases removed from V and 0 bases from J, the gap between germline ends came to 7 bases. CDR3 length: 13 residues. Looked up from germline, CDR1 is MNHEY and CDR2 is SMNVEV (reference sequence). CDR3 protein: CASSRTVNTEAFF. CDR3 in DNA: TGTGCCAGCAGTCGAACAGTGAACACTGAAGCTTTCTTT.

A remark on this clone: One junction end does not reproduce the germline sequence, and a read error may be involved. The genes are TRBV7-9 and TRBJ1-2; D is ambiguous. Looked up from germline, CDR1 is SEHNR and CDR2 is FQNEAQ (reference sequence). This CDR3 spans 12 amino acids. CDR3 residues: CSSSLGGSGYTF. The CDR3 DNA is TGTTCCAGCAGCTTAGGAGGTAGTGGCTACACCTTC. Supplemented by reference TRBV7-9 and TRBJ1-2, the full variable domain reads DTGVSQNPRHKITKRGQNVTFRCDPISEHNRLYWYRQTLGQGPEFLTYFQNEAQLEKSRLLSDRFSAERPKGSFSTLEIQRTEQGDSAMYLCSSSLGGSGYTFGSGTRLTVV.

About this clone: Other nucleotide sequences from this sample produce the same CDR3. The V call is TRBV5-1, the J call TRBJ2-7, with D perhaps matching TRBD2 (5 bases). CDR1 is SGHRS and CDR2 is YFSETQ in the germline V gene. Between the trimmed V and J ends, which lost 1 base and 4 bases, there was a span of 6 bases. This CDR3 comprises 12 residues. The CDR3: CASSLSGYEQYF. CDR3 in DNA: TGCGCCAGCAGCTTGTCGGGGTACGAGCAGTACTTC.

The chain carries TRBV9 and TRBJ2-7; 7 bases are shared with TRBD1. The germline V gene encodes CDR1 SGDLS and CDR2 YYNGEE. The V gene end was trimmed by 3 bases and the J gene end by 5 bases; junction bases not matched to a gene: 5. CDR3 length equals 13 residues. CDR3 in DNA: TGTGCCAGCAGCGACAACAGGGGCCACGAGCAGTACTTC. Amino acids: CASSDNRGHEQYF.

The DNA for the CDR3 is TGCGCCAGCAGCTTGGGGACAGGGGGCCTCTCTGGAAACACCATATATTTT. It translates to CASSLGTGGLSGNTIYF. The rearrangement joins TRBV5-1 to TRBJ1-3, with 11 bases lining up with TRBD1. The CDR3 contains 17 residues. The germline CDR1 and CDR2 sequences are SGHRS and YFSETQ. V lost 0 bases, J lost 0 bases, and 2 bases stayed unmatched.

This clone appeared a single time. The chain is built from TRBV7-9 and TRBJ1-4; 7 nucleotides line up with TRBD1. CDR1 is SEHNR and CDR2 is FQNEAQ in the germline V gene (reference sequence). V shed 2 bases, J shed 5 bases, and the junction held 8 bases outside the gene matches. The CDR3 spans 16 residues. The CDR3 nucleotides read TGTGCCAGCAGCTTAAGGGGGCAATTTGGAAATGAAAAACTGTTTTTT. The encoded protein is CASSLRGQFGNEKLFF.

This clone is a singleton in its sample. This chain joins TRBV20-1 and TRBJ2-7; D is unresolved. V was cut by 6 bases and J by 7 bases, with 13 bases left in between. The CDR3 runs 11 residues. Germline V gene data show CDR1 as DFQATT and CDR2 as SNEGSKA (reference sequence). CDR3 residues: CSASHEMEQYF. CDR3 in DNA: TGCAGTGCAAGCCATGAGATGGAGCAGTACTTC.

The V call is TRBV11-2, the J call TRBJ2-7, with 8 bases identical to TRBD1. Germline trimming cut 5 bases from V and 2 bases from J; bases unmatched to any gene: 5. This CDR3 is 14 amino acids long. Germline V gives CDR1 SGHAT, CDR2 FQNNGV. The CDR3 loop is CASSLWTGTYEQYF. CDR3 nucleotides: TGTGCCAGCAGCCTTTGGACAGGGACCTACGAGCAGTACTTC. Filled out from reference TRBV11-2 and TRBJ2-7, the complete variable domain reads EAGVAQSPRYKIIEKRQSVAFWCNPISGHATLYWYQQILGQGPKLLIQFQNNGVVDDSQLPKDRFSAERLKGVDSTLKIQPAKLEDSAVYLCASSLWTGTYEQYFGPGTRLTVT.